Each of the 16 T cell receptor beta chains below was sequenced from the same sample in a study of OX40 agonist ivuxolimab in advanced cancers. Produced via immunoSEQ multiplex PCR; TCRdb's table is partial and in-frame only. Among tens of thousands of clones listed, more than 80% were seen once. Sequences were derived from CD4+ or CD8+ T cells sorted from blood, sampled in a trial of the OX40 agonist ivuxolimab. The source is an adult with an advanced solid tumor such as melanoma, head and neck, liver or kidney cancer.

The chain joins TRBV19 to TRBJ2-3; the D is unclear. The CDR3 length is 16 residues. From germline, CDR1 is LNHDA and CDR2 SQIVND (reference sequence). The germline V and J ends were trimmed by 7 bases and 0 bases, with 17 bases remaining between them. The DNA for the CDR3 is TGTGCCAGTACCGTAGAGGCAGGATGGAGCACAGATACGCAGTATTTT. This sequence encodes CASTVEAGWSTDTQYF.

The genes are TRBV7-9 and TRBJ2-1; 9 bases are shared with TRBD1. The germline V gene encodes CDR1 SEHNR and CDR2 FQNEAQ (reference sequence). The CDR3 is made up of 15 amino acids. Trimming removed 6 bases from V and 3 bases from J; junction bases left unmatched: 6. CDR3 sequence (DNA): TGTGCCAGCAGGAAAACAGGGGGCGTCTACAATGAGCAGTTCTTC. It encodes CASRKTGGVYNEQFF.

The sample holds a few counts of this clone. The J gene is TRBJ2-7, the V gene TRBV5-4; TRBD1 might be the D (5 bases). The length of the CDR3 is 14 residues. Trimming stripped 4 bases from V and 0 bases from J, with 11 bases between. Germline loops: CDR1 SGHNT, CDR2 YYREEE (reference sequence). The CDR3 nucleotides read TGTGCCAGCAGCACGACAGAGAGCTCCTACGAGCAGTACTTC. Encoded protein: CASSTTESSYEQYF.

This clone has just one count. This chain connects TRBV5-4 to TRBJ1-4; 9 nucleotides align to TRBD1. Looked up from germline, CDR1 is SGHNT and CDR2 is YYREEE (reference sequence). With 0 bases clipped from V and 5 bases from J, the junction kept 11 bases outside the gene matches. The CDR3 sequence is 18 residues long. For the CDR3, the DNA is TGTGCCAGCAGCTTGGACCTTCAAAGGGGGACAGGGAATGAAAAACTGTTTTTT. Residues: CASSLDLQRGTGNEKLFF.

The chain has TRBV19 and TRBJ2-1; D unclear. The V gene's germline CDR1 is LNHDA and CDR2 SQIVND (reference sequence). V lost 3 bases and J 8 bases, leaving 17 bases between the germline ends. The CDR3 runs 15 residues. The CDR3 region is CASSMNKIIEDEQFF. CDR3 nucleotide sequence: TGTGCCAGTAGTATGAATAAGATTATTGAAGATGAGCAGTTCTTC. Combining the CDR3 with reference TRBV19 and TRBJ2-1 gives the whole variable domain DGGITQSPKYLFRKEGQNVTLSCEQNLNHDAMYWYRQDPGQGLRLIYYSQIVNDFQKGDIAEGYSVSREKKESFPLTVTSAQKNPTAFYLCASSMNKIIEDEQFFGPGTRLTVL.

The rearrangement joins TRBV6-5 to TRBJ1-5; D is ambiguous. Germline lookup yields CDR1 MNHEY and CDR2 SVGAGI. V lost 2 bases, J lost 3 bases, and 8 bases lay in between. CDR3 size: 14 residues. The CDR3 loop reads CASSYTGYNQPQHF. The CDR3 region has the DNA TGTGCCAGCAGTTACACGGGGTACAATCAGCCCCAGCATTTT.

In this sample, this clone turned up once. The J gene is TRBJ2-1, the V gene TRBV15, with 8 bases identical to TRBD1. The CDR3 length is 13 residues. The germline gives CDR1 LNHNV, CDR2 YYDKDF (reference sequence). With V trimmed by 3 bases and J by 8 bases, 3 bases remained unmatched. The CDR3 here is CATSSGQGYEQFF. In nucleotides, the CDR3 is TGTGCCACCAGCAGTGGACAGGGTTATGAGCAGTTCTTC.

The table lists this clone with a few counts. The chain uses TRBV7-9 and TRBJ2-1; possibly TRBD1 for D (6 bases). CDR1 is SEHNR, CDR2 FQNEAQ, per germline (reference sequence). The CDR3 contains 16 residues. V lost 1 base, J lost 5 bases, and 15 bases lay in between. CDR3 loop: CASSLVRVGANNEQFF. CDR3 bases: TGTGCCAGCAGCTTAGTAAGGGTGGGGGCCAACAATGAGCAGTTCTTC. Full variable domain (missing parts from reference TRBV7-9 and TRBJ2-1): DTGVSQNPRHKITKRGQNVTFRCDPISEHNRLYWYRQTLGQGPEFLTYFQNEAQLEKSRLLSDRFSAERPKGSFSTLEIQRTEQGDSAMYLCASSLVRVGANNEQFFGPGTRLTVL.

This chain uses TRBV10-3 with TRBJ2-7; tentative D call: TRBD2 (6 bases). This CDR3 contains 14 residues. V lost 4 bases, J lost 3 bases, and 13 bases lay in between. Germline V gene data show CDR1 as ENHRY and CDR2 as SYGVKD. CDR3 in amino acids: CAISVEGSGYEQYF. CDR3 bases: TGTGCCATCAGTGTGGAGGGATCGGGCTACGAGCAGTACTTC.

The gene calls are TRBV7-2 and TRBJ1-2; no clear D. Germline V CDR1 and CDR2: SGHTA, FQGNSA. CDR3 length equals 14 residues. V gave up 4 bases and J gave up 2 bases, with 11 bases separating them. The chain's CDR3 is CASSSGLLNYGYTF. The CDR3 nucleotides are TGTGCCAGCAGCTCCGGACTCCTGAACTATGGCTACACCTTC. Based on the CDR3 plus reference TRBV7-2 and TRBJ1-2, the full variable domain is GAGVSQSPSNKVTEKGKDVELRCDPISGHTALYWYRQSLGQGLEFLIYFQGNSAPDKSGLPSDRFSAERTGGSVSTLTIQRTQQEDSAVYLCASSSGLLNYGYTFGSGTRLTVV.

V usage is TRBV7-6 and J usage is TRBJ2-2; D is possibly TRBD1 or TRBD2 (5 bases each). The CDR3 runs to 16 residues. Looked up from germline, CDR1 is SGHVS and CDR2 is FNYEAQ. The V end was cut by 4 bases, the J end by 6 bases, with 18 bases between. The CDR3: CASSSPGQTRPGELFF. The CDR3 DNA sequence: TGTGCCAGCAGCTCACCGGGGCAAACTCGACCCGGGGAGCTGTTTTTT.

The chain joins TRBV6-5 to TRBJ2-7; 8 bases agree with TRBD2. Germline CDR1 is MNHEY and CDR2 is SVGAGI. The CDR3 runs 12 residues. Trimming cost V 6 bases and J 6 bases; bases outside gene matches: 4. CDR3 bases: TGTGCCAGCAGAGGACTAGCCCCCGAGCAGTACTTC. It codes for CASRGLAPEQYF.

This clone was counted once. The chain carries TRBV4-3 and TRBJ1-2, with D possibly TRBD1 on 6 matching bases. CDR3 size: 15 residues. V was trimmed by 4 bases and J by 4 bases, leaving 16 bases between them. CDR1 and CDR2 from the germline V gene are LGHNA and YSLEER. CDR3 DNA sequence: TGCGCCAGCAGCCTAACGACAGGAGGAATCTATGGCTACACCTTC. It yields the protein CASSLTTGGIYGYTF.

This clone has more than one count but fewer than ten. The chain has TRBV19 and TRBJ2-5; 8 bases are a match to TRBD2. V gave up 5 bases and J gave up 1 base; unmatched junction bases: 6. Germline values: CDR1 LNHDA, CDR2 SQIVND (reference sequence). CDR3 length equals 15 residues. The CDR3 spells CASSRGGGGQETQYF. The DNA of the CDR3 is TGTGCCAGTAGTCGGGGGGGAGGGGGCCAAGAGACCCAGTACTTC. Full variable domain (rest looked up from reference TRBV19 and TRBJ2-5): DGGITQSPKYLFRKEGQNVTLSCEQNLNHDAMYWYRQDPGQGLRLIYYSQIVNDFQKGDIAEGYSVSREKKESFPLTVTSAQKNPTAFYLCASSRGGGGQETQYFGPGTRLLVL.

The V gene is TRBV6-1, the J gene TRBJ1-6; D gene uncertain. Deletions cut 6 bases from V and 14 bases from J, with 14 bases between. Germline CDR1 reads MNHNS; CDR2 reads SASEGT. The CDR3 loop spans 12 amino acids. CDR3 sequence reads: CASSGGSRTLHF. The DNA for the CDR3 is TGTGCCAGCAGCGGTGGCAGCCGCACCCTCCACTTT.

The chain uses TRBV7-8 and TRBJ1-1; D is unresolved. V was pared by 8 bases and J by 1 base, with 11 bases between. This CDR3 comprises 13 residues. Per germline, CDR1 SGHVS and CDR2 FQNEAQ. The CDR3 nucleotides are TGTGCCAGCTCCTCGGACCCGAACACTGAAGCTTTCTTT. Translation: CASSSDPNTEAFF.